A single sample is the source of the 30 T cell receptor beta chains below, sequenced in a study of blood T cell repertoires in COVID-19. Using immunoSEQ multiplex PCR, the repertoire was profiled, and TCRdb retains in-frame clones only, with some absent. Among about 310,000 clones listed, roughly 90% were seen once. The specimen sequenced was peripheral blood. These receptor sequences come from a woman aged 40 to 50 with COVID-19, enrolled during active disease.

In this sample, this clone turned up once. This chain uses TRBV5-1 with TRBJ1-5, with TRBD1 identical over 7 bases. CDR1 is SGHRS, CDR2 YFSETQ, per germline. The CDR3 runs 14 residues. J was trimmed by 2 bases and V by 4 bases; bases with no gene match: 3. The CDR3 sequence: CASSTGTGNQPQHF. CDR3 coding DNA: TGCGCCAGCAGCACTGGGACAGGCAATCAGCCCCAGCATTTT.

V is TRBV11-3 and J is TRBJ2-1; perhaps TRBD2 as D (5 bases). Trimming left V 1 base short and J 5 bases short, with 12 bases between. Germline CDR1 reads SGHNT; CDR2 reads YENEEA. The CDR3 is made up of 15 amino acids. Written as DNA, the CDR3 is TGTGCCAGCAGCTTAGCCCCCGGGATAAACAATGAGCAGTTCTTC. It is translated as CASSLAPGINNEQFF.

In this sample, this clone turned up once. The rearrangement uses TRBV10-3 and TRBJ2-1; 8 bases are a match to TRBD1. J gave up 8 bases and V 0 bases, and 6 bases lay outside the gene matches. Germline CDR1 reads ENHRY; CDR2 reads SYGVKD. The CDR3 sequence is 15 residues long. The CDR3 sequence is CAISESGQGGDEQFF. CDR3 coding DNA: TGTGCCATCAGTGAGTCCGGACAGGGAGGCGATGAGCAGTTCTTC.

This clone occurred a few times. The J gene is TRBJ1-3, the V gene TRBV4-2; 7 bases agree with TRBD1. There are 15 residues in the CDR3. Looked up from germline, CDR1 is LGHNA and CDR2 is YNFKEQ. Losses at the gene ends were 4 bases for V and 2 bases for J; bases not matched to a gene: 5. The CDR3 bases are TGTGCCAGCAGCCCGACAGGGACTGCTGGAAACACCATATATTTT. It translates to CASSPTGTAGNTIYF.

The V and J genes are TRBV10-3 and TRBJ2-1, with 7 bases lining up with TRBD2. The germline V gene has CDR1 ENHRY and CDR2 SYGVKD. The CDR3 covers 16 residues. Trimming removed 6 bases from V and 4 bases from J; junction bases left unmatched: 12. The chain's CDR3 is CAISRGTSSGYNEQFF. The CDR3 nucleotides read TGTGCCATCAGCCGCGGGACCAGTAGCGGGTACAATGAGCAGTTCTTC.

This chain uses TRBV6-5 with TRBJ2-3; the D gene is possibly TRBD2 (6 bases). Trimming stripped 6 bases from V and 9 bases from J, with 13 bases between. Germline V gene lookup returns CDR1 MNHEY and CDR2 SVGAGI. The CDR3 is 12 residues long. Here the CDR3 DNA reads TGTGCCAGCAGACGACTAGGGTTGACGCAGTATTTT. It yields the protein CASRRLGLTQYF.

The rearrangement links TRBV9 to TRBJ2-5; tentatively, D is TRBD1 (5 bases). The CDR3 is made up of 14 amino acids. CDR1 and CDR2 from the germline V gene are SGDLS and YYNGEE. V was shortened by 1 base and J by 3 bases, with 10 bases between the two germline ends. CDR3 DNA: TGTGCCAGCAGCGTACAGACAGCAGAAGAGACCCAGTACTTC. The encoded protein is CASSVQTAEETQYF.

This clone was detected only a few times. This chain connects TRBV4-3 to TRBJ2-7, with a tentative D call TRBD2 (6 bases). Germline values: CDR1 LGHNA, CDR2 YSLEER. The CDR3 runs 15 residues. With 2 bases removed from V and 3 bases from J, the gap between germline ends came to 14 bases. The DNA for the CDR3 is TGCGCCAGCAGCCAATTTACGGGAGCCGGCTACGAGCAGTACTTC. Its translation: CASSQFTGAGYEQYF.

The gene calls are TRBV18 and TRBJ1-2; a possible D gene is TRBD1 (6 bases). Per germline, CDR1 KGHSH and CDR2 LQKENI. The CDR3 has 13 amino acids. V lost 3 bases, J lost 8 bases, and 13 bases lay in between. The CDR3, as DNA: TGTGCCAGCTCACCTCAGGGGCCCGGGGGCTACACCTTC. The encoded protein is CASSPQGPGGYTF.

V usage is TRBV6-2 or TRBV6-3 and J usage is TRBJ1-2; no clear D. The CDR3 totals 15 residues. The V end was cut by 0 bases, the J end by 4 bases, with 12 bases between. CDR1 and CDR2 (germline): MNHEY, SVGEGT. The chain's CDR3 is CASSYSRGFLYGYTF. The CDR3, as DNA: TGTGCCAGCAGTTACTCGAGAGGATTCCTCTATGGCTACACCTTC.

This clone was picked up a small number of times. The chain recombines TRBV27 with TRBJ2-3, with 8 bases lining up with TRBD1. The CDR3 loop spans 15 amino acids. With 4 bases clipped from V and 2 bases from J, the junction kept 5 bases outside the gene matches. Germline V lookup: CDR1 MNHEY, CDR2 SMNVEV (reference sequence). This CDR3 reads CASSSGQGHTDTQYF. DNA for the CDR3: TGTGCCAGCAGTTCCGGACAGGGCCACACAGATACGCAGTATTTT.

The chain employs TRBV5-1 and TRBJ1-1; D might be TRBD1 (5 bases). This CDR3 is 15 amino acids long. Trimming pared 0 bases from V and 3 bases from J, leaving 12 bases between. Per germline, CDR1 SGHRS and CDR2 YFSETQ. CDR3 in amino acids: CASSLVGRGDTEAFF. In nucleotides, the CDR3 is TGCGCCAGCAGCTTGGTTGGGCGGGGGGACACTGAAGCTTTCTTT.

The chain has TRBV7-9 and TRBJ1-4; no firm D call. Looked up from germline, CDR1 is SEHNR and CDR2 is FQNEAQ (reference sequence). The CDR3 runs 15 residues. Trimming removed 5 bases at V and 8 bases at J, with 18 bases between. The CDR3: CASSPGVATLEKLFF. CDR3 DNA sequence: TGTGCCAGCAGCCCCGGGGTCGCGACATTGGAAAAACTGTTTTTT.

The chain is built from TRBV16 and TRBJ2-7; 7 nucleotides align to TRBD2. The V gene's germline CDR1 is KGHSY and CDR2 FQNENV. The CDR3 extends over 14 amino acids. Trimming removed 4 bases from V and 2 bases from J; junction bases left unmatched: 5. Here the CDR3 DNA reads TGTGCCAGCAGCCCACCCGGGAGGACCTACGAGCAGTACTTC. This codes for CASSPPGRTYEQYF.

The chain employs TRBV5-4 and TRBJ2-1; the match to TRBD2 covers 10 bases. After removal of 3 bases from V and 6 bases from J, the junction contained 3 bases not matched to a gene. Germline V gene sequence: CDR1 SGHNT, CDR2 YYREEE (reference sequence). The CDR3 is made up of 14 amino acids. CDR3 amino acids: CASSSQRGGNEQFF. In DNA form, the CDR3 reads TGTGCCAGCAGCTCCCAGCGGGGGGGCAATGAGCAGTTCTTC.

This clone was detected only a few times. The chain employs TRBV5-1 and TRBJ1-2; 7 bases align to TRBD1. The CDR3 length is 16 residues. The trim removed 0 bases at V and 5 bases at J, leaving 10 bases unmatched. CDR1 and CDR2 from the germline V gene are SGHRS and YFSETQ. The CDR3 DNA is TGCGCCAGCAGCTTGGGTCGCGGGACAGAGGAATATGGCTACACCTTC. Translation: CASSLGRGTEEYGYTF.

The chain joins TRBV5-1 to TRBJ1-5; perhaps TRBD1 as D (5 bases). This CDR3 has 16 amino acids. V was clipped by 5 bases and J by 1 base, with 16 bases between them. Germline V gene lookup returns CDR1 SGHRS and CDR2 YFSETQ. This CDR3 reads CASSWAGPESNQPQHF. The CDR3 coding sequence is TGCGCCAGCAGTTGGGCAGGGCCTGAGAGCAATCAGCCCCAGCATTTT.

This chain connects TRBV4-2 to TRBJ1-3; D gene unclear. Germline V gives CDR1 LGHNA, CDR2 YNFKEQ. The CDR3 runs to 16 residues. Between the trimmed V and J ends, which lost 4 bases and 0 bases, there was a span of 13 bases. This CDR3 reads CASSPPRVSSGNTIYF. CDR3 DNA: TGTGCCAGCAGCCCTCCGAGGGTAAGCTCTGGAAACACCATATATTTT.

This chain uses TRBV6-6 with TRBJ2-7; D not resolved. V dropped 5 bases and J dropped 3 bases, with 14 bases sitting between them. CDR1 MNHNY and CDR2 SVGAGI come from the germline V gene (reference sequence). This CDR3 is 14 amino acids long. CDR3 sequence: CASSHIRLDYEQYF. Here the CDR3 DNA reads TGTGCCAGCAGTCACATCAGACTCGACTACGAGCAGTACTTC.

The chain has TRBV5-4 and TRBJ1-6; 7 bases map to TRBD1. The CDR3 runs to 16 residues. The germline CDR1 and CDR2 sequences are SGHNT and YYREEE (reference sequence). V shed 4 bases, J shed 10 bases, and the junction held 14 bases outside the gene matches. In DNA form, the CDR3 reads TGTGCCAGCAGCCACGTCCCGACAGGGTCGGACTCACCCCTCCACTTT. Protein: CASSHVPTGSDSPLHF.

The genes are TRBV7-2 and TRBJ2-7; D perhaps matches TRBD2 (6 bases). From germline, CDR1 is SGHTA and CDR2 FQGNSA. The CDR3 contains 15 residues. V lost 5 bases and J 3 bases, leaving 17 bases between the germline ends. This chain's CDR3 is CASSARGGLNYEQYF. CDR3 sequence (DNA): TGTGCCAGCAGCGCCCGTGGAGGGTTGAACTACGAGCAGTACTTC.

The chain uses TRBV7-9 and TRBJ1-2, with unresolved D. V was trimmed by 2 bases and J by 4 bases, leaving 17 bases between them. CDR3 length: 16 residues. Germline V gives CDR1 SEHNR, CDR2 FQNEAQ (reference sequence). CDR3 region: CASSLRVSMEGYGYTF. CDR3 nucleotide sequence: TGTGCCAGCAGCTTACGGGTCAGCATGGAGGGCTATGGCTACACCTTC.

This sequence joins TRBV11-2 and TRBJ1-2; possible D gene TRBD1, 5 bases. The V end was cut by 5 bases, the J end by 4 bases, with 11 bases between. CDR1 and CDR2 (germline): SGHAT, FQNNGV. CDR3 size: 13 residues. For the CDR3, the DNA is TGTGCCAGCAGCGCCAGGGAACCCTATGGCTACACCTTC. Residues: CASSAREPYGYTF.

The chain links TRBV9 to TRBJ1-3; possibly TRBD1 for D (5 bases). Germline-derived CDR1 and CDR2 are SGDLS and YYNGEE. V shed 1 base and J shed 4 bases, with 15 bases lying between them. There are 16 residues in the CDR3. The CDR3 DNA reads as TGTGCCAGCAGCGTAACACATGGGGCGGTGGGAAACACCATATATTTT. It codes for CASSVTHGAVGNTIYF.

The V call is TRBV19, the J call TRBJ2-2, with TRBD2 matching 11 bases. The V gene's germline CDR1 is LNHDA and CDR2 SQIVND (reference sequence). Trimming took 3 bases from V and 4 from J; bases not matched to a gene: 13. The CDR3 length is 19 residues. CDR3 in DNA: TGTGCCAGTAGTATCTTAGCGGGAGGGTCCCAAGTTCTCACCGGGGAGCTGTTTTTT. It encodes CASSILAGGSQVLTGELFF.

The J gene is TRBJ2-1, the V gene TRBV6-2 or TRBV6-3; 8 bases fit TRBD1. J lost 9 bases, V lost 0 bases, and 13 bases had no gene match. CDR3 length: 17 residues. Germline V gene sequence: CDR1 MNHEY, CDR2 SVGEGT. The CDR3 DNA follows: TGTGCCAGCAGTTACTCGCTGGGACAGGTCCCTACTGTTGAGCAGTTCTTC. Protein product: CASSYSLGQVPTVEQFF.

DNA for the CDR3: TGTGCCAGCAGCGCGGGACACCGCTCTGGAAACACCATATATTTT. It codes for CASSAGHRSGNTIYF. V usage is TRBV9 and J usage is TRBJ1-3, with D possibly being TRBD1 (6 bases). Trimming pared 3 bases from V and 0 bases from J, leaving 10 bases between. The CDR3 totals 15 residues. Germline V lookup: CDR1 SGDLS, CDR2 YYNGEE.

The chain combines TRBV4-3 with TRBJ2-3, with TRBD2 as a possible D gene (7 bases). Germline CDR1 reads LGHNA; CDR2 reads YSLEER. The CDR3 extends over 16 amino acids. V shed 7 bases and J shed 0 bases, with 17 bases lying between them. CDR3 sequence: CASNPQGGASTDTQYF. Written as DNA, the CDR3 is TGCGCCAGCAACCCCCAAGGGGGGGCTAGCACAGATACGCAGTATTTT.

This rearrangement joins TRBV28 to TRBJ1-2; the match to TRBD1 covers 7 bases. Germline V gives CDR1 MDHEN, CDR2 SYDVKM. The trim removed 2 bases at V and 8 bases at J, leaving 8 bases unmatched. The length of the CDR3 is 14 residues. CDR3 amino acids: CASSLAHRGGGYTF. CDR3 nucleotides: TGTGCCAGCAGTTTAGCGCACAGGGGCGGGGGCTACACCTTC.

The chain is built from TRBV9 and TRBJ2-6, with 8 bases that match TRBD1. The CDR3 covers 20 residues. The J segment lost 0 bases and the V segment lost 0 bases, leaving 11 bases of the junction unmatched. Germline V gives CDR1 SGDLS, CDR2 YYNGEE. Here the CDR3 DNA reads TGTGCCAGCAGCGTAGGACATGGGACAGGTTCCAGCTCTGGGGCCAACGTCCTGACTTTC. Residues: CASSVGHGTGSSSGANVLTF.